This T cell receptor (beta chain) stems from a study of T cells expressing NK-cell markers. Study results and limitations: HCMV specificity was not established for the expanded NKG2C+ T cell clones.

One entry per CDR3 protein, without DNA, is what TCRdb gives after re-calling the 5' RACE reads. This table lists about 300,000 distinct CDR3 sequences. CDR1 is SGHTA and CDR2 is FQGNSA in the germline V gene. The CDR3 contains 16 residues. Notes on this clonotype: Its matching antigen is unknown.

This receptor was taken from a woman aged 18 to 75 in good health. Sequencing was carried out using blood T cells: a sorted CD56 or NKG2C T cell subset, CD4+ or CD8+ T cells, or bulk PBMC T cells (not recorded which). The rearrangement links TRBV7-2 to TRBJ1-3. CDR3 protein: CASSFIPGKAGNTIYF.